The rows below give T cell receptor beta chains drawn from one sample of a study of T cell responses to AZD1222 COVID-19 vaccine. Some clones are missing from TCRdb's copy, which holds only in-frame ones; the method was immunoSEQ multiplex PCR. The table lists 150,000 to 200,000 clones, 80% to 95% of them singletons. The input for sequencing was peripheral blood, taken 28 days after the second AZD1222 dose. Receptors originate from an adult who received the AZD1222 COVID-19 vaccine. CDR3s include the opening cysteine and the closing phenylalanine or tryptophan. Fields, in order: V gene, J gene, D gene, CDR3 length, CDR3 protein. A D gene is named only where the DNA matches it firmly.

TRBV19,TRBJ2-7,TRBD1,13,CASSKQGANEQYF
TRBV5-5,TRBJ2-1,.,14,CASSIPGQTNEQFF
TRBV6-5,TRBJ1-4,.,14,CASSRGGWAGKLFF
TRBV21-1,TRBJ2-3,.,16,CASSKALQDLTDTQYF
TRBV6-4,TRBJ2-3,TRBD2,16,CASRGLAGGSADTQYF
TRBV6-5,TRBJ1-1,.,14,CASSQEDTIPEAFF
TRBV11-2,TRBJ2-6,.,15,CASSLQVSGANVLTF
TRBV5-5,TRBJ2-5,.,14,CASSLGPGEETQYF
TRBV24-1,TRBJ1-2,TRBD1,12,CATKPGGGGYTF
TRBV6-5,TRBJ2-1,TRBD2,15,CASSYHRAGEDEQFF
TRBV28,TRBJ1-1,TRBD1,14,CASGEGALNTEAFF
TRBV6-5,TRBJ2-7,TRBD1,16,CASSYGSGRGLAEQYF
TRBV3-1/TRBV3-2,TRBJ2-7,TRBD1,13,CASSQRTGAVQYF
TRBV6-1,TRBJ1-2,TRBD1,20,CASSEANLGGQGAANYGYTF
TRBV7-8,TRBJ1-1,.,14,CASSLGVGNTEAFF